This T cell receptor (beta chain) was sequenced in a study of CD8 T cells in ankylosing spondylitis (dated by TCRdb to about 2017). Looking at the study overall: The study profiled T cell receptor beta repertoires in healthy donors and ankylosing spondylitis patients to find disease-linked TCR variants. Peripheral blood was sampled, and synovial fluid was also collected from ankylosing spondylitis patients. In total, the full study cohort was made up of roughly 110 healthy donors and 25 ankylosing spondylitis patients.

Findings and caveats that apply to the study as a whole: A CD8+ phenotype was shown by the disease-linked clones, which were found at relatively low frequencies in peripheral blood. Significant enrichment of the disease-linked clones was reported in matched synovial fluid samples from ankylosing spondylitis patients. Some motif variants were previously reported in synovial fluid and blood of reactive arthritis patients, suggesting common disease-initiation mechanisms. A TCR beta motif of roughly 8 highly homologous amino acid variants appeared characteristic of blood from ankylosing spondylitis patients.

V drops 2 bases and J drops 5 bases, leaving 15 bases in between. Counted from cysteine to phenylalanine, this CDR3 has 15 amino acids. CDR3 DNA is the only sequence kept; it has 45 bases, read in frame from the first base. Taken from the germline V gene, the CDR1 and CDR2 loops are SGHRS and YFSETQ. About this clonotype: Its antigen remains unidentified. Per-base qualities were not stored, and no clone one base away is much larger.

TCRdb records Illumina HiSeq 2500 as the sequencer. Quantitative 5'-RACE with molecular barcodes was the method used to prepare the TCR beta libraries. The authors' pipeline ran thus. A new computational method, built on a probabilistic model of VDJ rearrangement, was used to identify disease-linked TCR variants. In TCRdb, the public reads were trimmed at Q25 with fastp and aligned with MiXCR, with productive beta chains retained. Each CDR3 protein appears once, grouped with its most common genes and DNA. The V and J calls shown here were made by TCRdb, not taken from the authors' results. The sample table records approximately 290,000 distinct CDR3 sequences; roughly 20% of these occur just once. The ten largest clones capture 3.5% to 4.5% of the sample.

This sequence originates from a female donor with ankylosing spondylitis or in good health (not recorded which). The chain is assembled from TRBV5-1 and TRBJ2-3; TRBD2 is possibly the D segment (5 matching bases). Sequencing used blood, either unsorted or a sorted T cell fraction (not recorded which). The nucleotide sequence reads TGCGCCAGCAGCTTTAGCGATTACGAGGGAGATACGCAGTATTTT. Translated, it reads CASSFSDYEGDTQYF.